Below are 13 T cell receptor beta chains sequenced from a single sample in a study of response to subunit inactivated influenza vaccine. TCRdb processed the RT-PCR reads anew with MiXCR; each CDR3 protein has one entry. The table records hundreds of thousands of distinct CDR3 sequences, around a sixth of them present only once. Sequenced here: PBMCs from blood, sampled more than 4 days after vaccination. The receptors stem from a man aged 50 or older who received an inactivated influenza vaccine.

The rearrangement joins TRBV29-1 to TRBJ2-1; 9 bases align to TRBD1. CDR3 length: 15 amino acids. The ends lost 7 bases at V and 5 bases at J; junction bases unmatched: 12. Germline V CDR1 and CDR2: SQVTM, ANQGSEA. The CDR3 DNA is TGCAGCGGTACCCCCGGACAGGGGTCGAACAATGAGCAGTTCTTC. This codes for CSGTPGQGSNNEQFF.

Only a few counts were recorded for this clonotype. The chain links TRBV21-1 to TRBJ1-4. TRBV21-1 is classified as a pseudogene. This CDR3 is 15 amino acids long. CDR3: CASSKGPAGGEKLFF. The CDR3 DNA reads TGTGCCAGCAGCAAAGGTCCAGCCGGTGGGGAAAAACTGTTTTTT.

The CDR3 DNA reads TGTGCCAGCAGTGGGGTGACAGGGGTCACCGGGGAGCTGTTTTTT. It codes for CASSGVTGVTGELFF. The chain carries TRBV6-1 and TRBJ2-2; 8 nucleotides agree with TRBD1. This CDR3 region has 15 residues. Germline CDR1 is MNHNS and CDR2 is SASEGT. V was pared by 4 bases and J by 4 bases, with 5 bases of the junction left unmatched.

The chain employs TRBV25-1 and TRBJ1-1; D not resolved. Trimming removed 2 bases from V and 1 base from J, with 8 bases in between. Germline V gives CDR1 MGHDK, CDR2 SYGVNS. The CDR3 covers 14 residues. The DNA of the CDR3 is TGTGCCAGCAGTGAAACAACACGGAACACTGAAGCTTTCTTT. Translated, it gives CASSETTRNTEAFF. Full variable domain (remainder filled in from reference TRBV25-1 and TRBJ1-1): EADIYQTPRYLVIGTGKKITLECSQTMGHDKMYWYQQDPGMELHLIHYSYGVNSTEKGDLSSESTVSRIRTEHFPLTLESARPSHTSQYLCASSETTRNTEAFFGQGTRLTVV.

CDR3 in amino acids: CSAGKGTSGNSYEQYF. CDR3 sequence (DNA): TGCAGTGCTGGGAAAGGGACTAGCGGGAACTCCTACGAGCAGTACTTC. The J gene is TRBJ2-7, the V gene TRBV20-1, with 13 bases lining up with TRBD2. The trim removed 5 bases at V and 0 bases at J, leaving 7 bases unmatched. CDR3 length: 16 residues. Germline V gene data show CDR1 as DFQATT and CDR2 as SNEGSKA (reference sequence).

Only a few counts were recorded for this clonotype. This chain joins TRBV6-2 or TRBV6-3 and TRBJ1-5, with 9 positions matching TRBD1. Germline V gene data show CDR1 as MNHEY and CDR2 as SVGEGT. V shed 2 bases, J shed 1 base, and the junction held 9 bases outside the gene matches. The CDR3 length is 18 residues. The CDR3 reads CASSYRNGQGSSNQPQHF. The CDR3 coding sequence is TGTGCCAGCAGTTACCGGAATGGACAGGGGTCGAGCAATCAGCCCCAGCATTTT.

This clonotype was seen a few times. CDR3 region: CASSPGTGIVDTEAFF. The CDR3 DNA sequence: TGTGCCAGCAGTCCGGGGACAGGGATAGTGGACACTGAAGCTTTCTTT. This sequence joins TRBV12-3 or TRBV12-4 and TRBJ1-1, with 9 bases that match TRBD1. V dropped 5 bases and J dropped 3; count of bases not matched to a gene: 10. The CDR3 is made up of 16 amino acids.

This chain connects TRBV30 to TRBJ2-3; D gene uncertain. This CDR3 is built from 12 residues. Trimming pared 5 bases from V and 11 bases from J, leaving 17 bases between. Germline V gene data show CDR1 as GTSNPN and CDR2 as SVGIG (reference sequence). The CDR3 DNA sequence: TGTGCCTGGGGACCTACAGAGCTGGGGCAGTATTTT. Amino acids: CAWGPTELGQYF.

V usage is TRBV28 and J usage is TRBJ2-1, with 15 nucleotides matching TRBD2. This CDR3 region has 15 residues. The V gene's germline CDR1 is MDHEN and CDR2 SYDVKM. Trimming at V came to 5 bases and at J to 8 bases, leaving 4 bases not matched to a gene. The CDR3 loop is CASSRTSGRAYEQFF. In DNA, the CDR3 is TGTGCCAGCAGTCGGACTAGCGGGAGGGCTTATGAGCAGTTCTTC.

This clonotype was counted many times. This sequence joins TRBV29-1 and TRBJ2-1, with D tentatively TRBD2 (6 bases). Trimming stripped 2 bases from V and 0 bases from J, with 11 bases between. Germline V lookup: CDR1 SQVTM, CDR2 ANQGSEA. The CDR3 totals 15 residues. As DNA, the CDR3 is TGCAGCGTTGAATTGGGACTTCGCTCCTACAATGAGCAGTTCTTC. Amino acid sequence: CSVELGLRSYNEQFF.

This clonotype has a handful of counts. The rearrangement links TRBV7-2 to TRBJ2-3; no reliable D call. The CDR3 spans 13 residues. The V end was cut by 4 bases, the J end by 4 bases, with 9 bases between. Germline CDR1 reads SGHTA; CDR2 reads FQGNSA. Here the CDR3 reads CASSSGYSDTQYF. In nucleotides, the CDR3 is TGTGCCAGCAGCTCGGGTTACTCAGATACGCAGTATTTT.

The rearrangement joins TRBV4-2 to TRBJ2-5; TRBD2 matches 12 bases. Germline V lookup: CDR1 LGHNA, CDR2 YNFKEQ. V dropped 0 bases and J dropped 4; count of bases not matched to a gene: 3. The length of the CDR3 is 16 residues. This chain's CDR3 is CASSQDPSGGAETQYF. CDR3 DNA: TGTGCCAGCAGCCAAGATCCTAGCGGGGGGGCAGAGACCCAGTACTTC.

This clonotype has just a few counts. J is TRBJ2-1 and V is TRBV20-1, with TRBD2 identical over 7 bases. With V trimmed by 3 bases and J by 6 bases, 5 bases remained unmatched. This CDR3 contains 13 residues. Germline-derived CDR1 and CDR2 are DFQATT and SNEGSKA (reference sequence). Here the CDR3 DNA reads TGCAGTGCTAGCGGGGGGTGGGGCAATGAGCAGTTCTTC. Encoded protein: CSASGGWGNEQFF.